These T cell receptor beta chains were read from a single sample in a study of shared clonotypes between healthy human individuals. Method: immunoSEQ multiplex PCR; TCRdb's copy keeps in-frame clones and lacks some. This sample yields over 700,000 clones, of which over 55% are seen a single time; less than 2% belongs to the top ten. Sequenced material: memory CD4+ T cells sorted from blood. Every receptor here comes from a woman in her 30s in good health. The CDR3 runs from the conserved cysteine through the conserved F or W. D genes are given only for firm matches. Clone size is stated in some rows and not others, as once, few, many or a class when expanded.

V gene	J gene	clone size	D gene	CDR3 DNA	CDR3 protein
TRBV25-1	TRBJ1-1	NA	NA	TGTGCCAGCAGTGTGGGGGAGAACACTGAAGCTTTCTTT	CASSVGENTEAFF
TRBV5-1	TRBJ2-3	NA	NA	TGCGCCAGCAGGGCCTCCGGGGCAGATACGCAGTATTTT	CASRASGADTQYF
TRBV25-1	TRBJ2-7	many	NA	TGTGCCAGCAGATTTAGGTTTTTCACCTACGAGCAGTACTTC	CASRFRFFTYEQYF
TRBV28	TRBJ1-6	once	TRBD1	TGTGCCAGCAGTTTGGGACAGAAAAATTCACCCCTCCACTTT	CASSLGQKNSPLHF
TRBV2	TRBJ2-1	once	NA	TGTGCCAGCACCGTTGGGCGAGGGAGCAACTACAATGAGCAGTTCTTC	CASTVGRGSNYNEQFF
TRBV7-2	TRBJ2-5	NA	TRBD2	TGTGCCAGCGGCCTTGAGCTAGCGGGAATGGGGACCCAGTACTTC	CASGLELAGMGTQYF
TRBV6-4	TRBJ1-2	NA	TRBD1	TGTGCCAGCAGTGATTCCGGGACAGGTTTGTCGGGCTACACCTTC	CASSDSGTGLSGYTF
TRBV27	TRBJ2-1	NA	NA	TGTGCCAGCAGTTTAGGTAACTTCCAGTTCTTC	CASSLGNFQFF
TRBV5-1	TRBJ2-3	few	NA	TGCGCCAGCAGCTTGGCGACGGTGGGCACAGATACGCAGTATTTT	CASSLATVGTDTQYF
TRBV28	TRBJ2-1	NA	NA	TGTGCCAGCAGTTTAGGCTCTAGCGTATACAATGAGCAGTTCTTC	CASSLGSSVYNEQFF